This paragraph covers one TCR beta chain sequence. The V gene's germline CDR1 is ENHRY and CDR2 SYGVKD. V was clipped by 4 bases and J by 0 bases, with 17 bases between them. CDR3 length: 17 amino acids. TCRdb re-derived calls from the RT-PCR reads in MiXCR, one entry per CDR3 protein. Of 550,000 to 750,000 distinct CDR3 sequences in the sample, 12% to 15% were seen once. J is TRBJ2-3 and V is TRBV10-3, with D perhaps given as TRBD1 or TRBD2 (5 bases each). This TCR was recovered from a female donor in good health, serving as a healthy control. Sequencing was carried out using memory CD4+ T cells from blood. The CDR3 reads CAISVSPEGSSTDTQYF. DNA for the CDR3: TGTGCCATCAGTGTTTCACCCGAGGGGAGTAGCACAGATACGCAGTATTTT.